This TCR beta chain is from a study of blood T cell repertoires in COVID-19. Study-level information: Sites across the United States, Italy and Spain contributed samples from acute and convalescent COVID-19.

Original handling: Quantification of nucleated cells was approximated via reference gene primer amplification. Here immunoSEQ multiplex PCR was the method, and the copy in TCRdb shows in-frame clones only, minus some. That table is the source of V, J and clone size, and D and trimming were worked out from the DNA. This table has fewer than 200,000 clones, 79% appearing once. The sequence derives from a woman in her sixties with COVID-19, enrolled during active disease. The source material was peripheral blood.

In nucleotides, the CDR3 is TGTGCCAGTAGTATAGCCCCGGGACAGTCGATTGGCGCTGAAGCTTTCTTT. It encodes CASSIAPGQSIGAEAFF. The chain is built from TRBV19 and TRBJ1-1; TRBD1 agrees at 7 bases. Per the germline V gene, CDR1 is LNHDA and CDR2 is SQIVND (reference sequence). The trim removed 1 base at V and 6 bases at J, leaving 14 bases unmatched. The CDR3 covers 17 residues. Using reference TRBV19 and TRBJ1-1 for the parts outside the CDR3, the full variable domain is DGGITQSPKYLFRKEGQNVTLSCEQNLNHDAMYWYRQDPGQGLRLIYYSQIVNDFQKGDIAEGYSVSREKKESFPLTVTSAQKNPTAFYLCASSIAPGQSIGAEAFFGQGTRLTVV.